The 9 T cell receptor beta chains below were found in one sample sequenced in a study of T cell responses to AZD1222 COVID-19 vaccine. The assay was immunoSEQ multiplex PCR, and TCRdb's table has in-frame clones only and misses some. The sample lists roughly 150,000 clones; 90% were seen once. Sequencing used peripheral blood, obtained 28 days after the second AZD1222 dose. These receptor sequences come from an adult who received the AZD1222 COVID-19 vaccine.

CDR3 coding DNA: TGTGCCAGCAGCCAAGGAATGGAGGGATATTCACCCCTCCACTTT. It codes for CASSQGMEGYSPLHF. The chain joins TRBV3-1 (or the pseudogene TRBV3-2) to TRBJ1-6; D gene unclear. Per germline, CDR1 LGHDT and CDR2 YNNKEL (reference sequence). CDR3 length: 15 residues. V lost 1 base to trimming and J lost 8 bases, with 12 bases between them.

The chain carries TRBV24-1 and TRBJ1-3; TRBD1 is a possible D gene (5 bases). The germline CDR1 and CDR2 sequences are KGHDR and SFDVKD. Trimming took off 2 bases at V and 0 bases at J, with 22 bases between the two ends. This CDR3 spans 20 amino acids. The CDR3 region has the DNA TGTGCCACCAGTGATTGGGGGGGGACCGAACAGGATACCTCTGGAAACACCATATATTTT. This gives the protein CATSDWGGTEQDTSGNTIYF.

The chain has TRBV6-5 and TRBJ1-5, with D possibly being TRBD1 (5 bases). The CDR3 loop spans 14 amino acids. In germline, CDR1 is MNHEY, CDR2 SVGAGI. The V gene lost 2 bases and the J gene lost 5 bases, with 10 bases spanning the gap. The chain's CDR3 is CASSYGDGDQPQHF. Written as DNA, the CDR3 is TGTGCCAGCAGTTACGGGGACGGGGATCAGCCCCAGCATTTT.

The CDR3 loop reads CAWTRATNEKLFF. As DNA, the CDR3 is TGTGCCTGGACCCGCGCAACTAATGAAAAACTGTTTTTT. The chain links TRBV30 to TRBJ1-4, with no clear D. This CDR3 comprises 13 residues. V lost 4 bases and J lost 0, with 6 bases in between. CDR1 is GTSNPN, CDR2 SVGIG, per germline (reference sequence).

DNA of the CDR3: TGCGCCAGCAGCGGCGGTGGTGAAACCTACGAGCAGTACTTC. It is translated as CASSGGGETYEQYF. The chain couples TRBV5-1 to TRBJ2-7, with D unclear. CDR1 SGHRS and CDR2 YFSETQ come from the germline V gene. V gave up 4 bases and J gave up 2 bases, with 13 bases separating them. CDR3 length: 14 amino acids. Drawing the rest from reference TRBV5-1 and TRBJ2-7, the complete variable domain is KAGVTQTPRYLIKTRGQQVTLSCSPISGHRSVSWYQQTPGQGLQFLFEYFSETQRNKGNFPGRFSGRQFSNSRSEMNVSTLELGDSALYLCASSGGGETYEQYFGPGTRLTVT.

J is TRBJ1-3 and V is TRBV30; D is ambiguous. Germline V gene sequence: CDR1 GTSNPN, CDR2 SVGIG (reference sequence). V was clipped by 0 bases and J by 0 bases, with 9 bases between them. The CDR3 sequence is 15 residues long. The chain's CDR3 is CAWSVKSVSGNTIYF. CDR3 in DNA: TGTGCCTGGAGTGTAAAGTCAGTCTCTGGAAACACCATATATTTT.

The V gene is TRBV27, the J gene TRBJ2-7; 11 nucleotides line up with TRBD1. Germline V gene sequence: CDR1 MNHEY, CDR2 SMNVEV (reference sequence). The CDR3 totals 15 residues. V trimming: 8 bases; J trimming: 2 bases; junction bases outside the gene matches: 8. This chain's CDR3 is CASSTGTGGPYEQYF. CDR3 DNA: TGTGCCAGCTCAACCGGGACAGGGGGTCCCTACGAGCAGTACTTC.

This clone was picked up one time. This chain uses TRBV25-1 with TRBJ1-1; 11 bases line up with TRBD1. CDR3 length: 14 residues. V was pared by 2 bases and J by 10 bases, with 6 bases of the junction left unmatched. Germline CDR1 is MGHDK and CDR2 is SYGVNS. CDR3 nucleotide sequence: TGTGCCAGCAGTGAAGGGACAGGGGGAAAGGGAGCTTTCTTT. Its translation: CASSEGTGGKGAFF.

In the case of this clone: Other DNA sequences in the sample encode the same CDR3. V and J are TRBV5-4 and TRBJ1-6; TRBD1 matches 10 bases. Germline CDR1 reads SGHNT; CDR2 reads YYREEE (reference sequence). The ends lost 0 bases at V and 10 bases at J; junction bases unmatched: 4. This CDR3 comprises 15 residues. The chain's CDR3 is CASSLAGTGDSPLHF. CDR3 bases: TGTGCCAGCAGCTTGGCCGGGACAGGGGACTCACCCCTCCACTTT. Filled out from reference TRBV5-4 and TRBJ1-6, the complete variable domain reads ETGVTQSPTHLIKTRGQQVTLRCSSQSGHNTVSWYQQALGQGPQFIFQYYREEENGRGNFPPRFSGLQFPNYSSELNVNALELDDSALYLCASSLAGTGDSPLHFGNGTRLTVT.